This T cell receptor (beta chain) was sequenced in a study of T cells in Graves' hyperthyroidism and ophthalmopathy. Study-wide background: Peripheral blood sampling occurred at initial diagnosis, before any treatment.

The investigators amplified TCR beta CDR3 regions from RNA transcripts. Using the HTBI primer set, a first-round RT-PCR was run on the TCR CDR3. MiXCR, applied by TCRdb to the multiplex PCR reads, yields one record per CDR3 protein. There are 200,000 to 300,000 distinct CDR3 sequences in the sample; roughly 17% occur only once, and around 28% lies in the top ten. Germline CDR1 and CDR2: MDHEN and SYDVKM. The CDR3 loop spans 17 amino acids. The J segment lost 0 bases and the V segment lost 11 bases, leaving 19 bases of the junction unmatched. The sequenced sample consisted of blood. The receptor comes from a young woman with Graves' ophthalmopathy. The chain uses TRBV28 and TRBJ2-7, with 7 bases that match TRBD2. The DNA of the CDR3 is TGTGCCGCCAGCAGTTGGGGGGAGGGAATTAGCTCCTACGAGCAGTACTTC. Protein: CAASSWGEGISSYEQYF.